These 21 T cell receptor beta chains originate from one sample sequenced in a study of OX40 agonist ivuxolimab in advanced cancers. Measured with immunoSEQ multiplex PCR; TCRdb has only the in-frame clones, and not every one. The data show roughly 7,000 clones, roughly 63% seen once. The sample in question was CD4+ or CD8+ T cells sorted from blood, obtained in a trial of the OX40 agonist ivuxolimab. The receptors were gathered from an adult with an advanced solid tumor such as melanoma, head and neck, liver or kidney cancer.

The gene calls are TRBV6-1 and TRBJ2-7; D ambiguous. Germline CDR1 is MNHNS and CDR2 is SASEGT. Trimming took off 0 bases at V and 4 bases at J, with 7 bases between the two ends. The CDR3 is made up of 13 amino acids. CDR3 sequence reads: CASSEAATYEQYF. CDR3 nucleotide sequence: TGTGCCAGCAGTGAAGCGGCGACTTACGAGCAGTACTTC.

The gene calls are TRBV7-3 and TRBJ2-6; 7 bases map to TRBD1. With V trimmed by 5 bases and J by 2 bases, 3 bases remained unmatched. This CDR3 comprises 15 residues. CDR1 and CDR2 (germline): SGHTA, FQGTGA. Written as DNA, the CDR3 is TGTGCCAGCAGCCAGACAGGGCCTGGGGCCAACGTCCTGACTTTC. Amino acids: CASSQTGPGANVLTF.

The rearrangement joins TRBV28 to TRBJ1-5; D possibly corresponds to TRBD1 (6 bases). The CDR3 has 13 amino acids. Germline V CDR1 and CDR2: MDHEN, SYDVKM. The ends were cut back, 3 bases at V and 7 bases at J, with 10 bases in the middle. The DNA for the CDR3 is TGTGCCAGCAGTTTTCGGGGGCTACAGCCCCAGCATTTT. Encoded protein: CASSFRGLQPQHF. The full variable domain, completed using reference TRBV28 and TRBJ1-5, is DVKVTQSSRYLVKRTGEKVFLECVQDMDHENMFWYRQDPGLGLRLIYFSYDVKMKEKGDIPEGYSVSREKKERFSLILESASTNQTSMYLCASSFRGLQPQHFGDGTRLSIL.

The CDR3 here is CASSDGTGGNEQFF. CDR3 DNA: TGTGCCAGCAGTGACGGGACAGGGGGCAATGAGCAGTTCTTC. The V call is TRBV6-4, the J call TRBJ2-1; 11 bases line up with TRBD1. Germline values: CDR1 MRHNA, CDR2 SNTAGT. Unmatched junction bases numbered 0, after V lost 2 bases and J lost 6 bases. The CDR3 is 14 amino acids.

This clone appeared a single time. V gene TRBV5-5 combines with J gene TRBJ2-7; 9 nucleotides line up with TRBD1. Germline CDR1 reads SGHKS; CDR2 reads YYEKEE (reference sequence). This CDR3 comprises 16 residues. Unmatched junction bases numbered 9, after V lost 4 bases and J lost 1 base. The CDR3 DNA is TGTGCCAGCAGCGTCCTAGGACAGGGGATGTCCTACGAGCAGTACTTC. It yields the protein CASSVLGQGMSYEQYF.

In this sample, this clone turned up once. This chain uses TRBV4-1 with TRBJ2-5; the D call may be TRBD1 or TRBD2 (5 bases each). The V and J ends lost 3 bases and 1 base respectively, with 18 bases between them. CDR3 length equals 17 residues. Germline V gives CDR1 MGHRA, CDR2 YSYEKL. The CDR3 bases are TGCGCCAGCAGCCATCGCCCTCCGGGACGGTTCCAAGAGACCCAGTACTTC. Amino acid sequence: CASSHRPPGRFQETQYF.

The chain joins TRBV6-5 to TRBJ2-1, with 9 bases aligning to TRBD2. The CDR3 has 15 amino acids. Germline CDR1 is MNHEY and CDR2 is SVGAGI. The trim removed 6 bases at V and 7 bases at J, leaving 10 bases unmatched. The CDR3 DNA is TGTGCCAGCAGCCCGTCAGCGGGGGGATGGAATGAGCAGTTCTTC. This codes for CASSPSAGGWNEQFF.

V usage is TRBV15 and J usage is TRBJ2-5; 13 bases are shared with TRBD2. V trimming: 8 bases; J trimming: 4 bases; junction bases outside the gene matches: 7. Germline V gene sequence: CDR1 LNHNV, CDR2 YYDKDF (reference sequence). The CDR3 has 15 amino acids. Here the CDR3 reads CATRTSGGGPETQYF. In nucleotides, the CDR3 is TGTGCCACCCGCACTAGCGGGGGGGGCCCAGAGACCCAGTACTTC.

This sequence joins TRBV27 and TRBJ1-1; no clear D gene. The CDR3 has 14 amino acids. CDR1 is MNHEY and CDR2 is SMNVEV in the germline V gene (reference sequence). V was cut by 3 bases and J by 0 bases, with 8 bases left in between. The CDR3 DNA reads TGTGCCAGCAGTTTTATGGGAATGAACACTGAAGCTTTCTTT. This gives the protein CASSFMGMNTEAFF.

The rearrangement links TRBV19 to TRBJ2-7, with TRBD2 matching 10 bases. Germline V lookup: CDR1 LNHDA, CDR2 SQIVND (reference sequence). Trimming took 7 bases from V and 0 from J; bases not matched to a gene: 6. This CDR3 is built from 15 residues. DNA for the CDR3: TGTGCCAGTAAACCGACTAGCGGGCCCTCCTACGAGCAGTACTTC. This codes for CASKPTSGPSYEQYF.

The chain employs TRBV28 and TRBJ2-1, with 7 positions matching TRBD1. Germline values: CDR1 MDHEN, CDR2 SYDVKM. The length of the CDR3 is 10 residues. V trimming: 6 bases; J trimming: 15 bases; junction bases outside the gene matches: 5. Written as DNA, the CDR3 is TGTGCCAGCAGACAGGGGACGTGGTTCTTC. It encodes CASRQGTWFF.

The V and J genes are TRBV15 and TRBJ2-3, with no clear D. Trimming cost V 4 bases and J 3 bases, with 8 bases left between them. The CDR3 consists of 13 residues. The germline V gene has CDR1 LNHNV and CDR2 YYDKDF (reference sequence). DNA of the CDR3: TGTGCCACCAGCACAGGTGGGACAGATACGCAGTATTTT. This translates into CATSTGGTDTQYF.

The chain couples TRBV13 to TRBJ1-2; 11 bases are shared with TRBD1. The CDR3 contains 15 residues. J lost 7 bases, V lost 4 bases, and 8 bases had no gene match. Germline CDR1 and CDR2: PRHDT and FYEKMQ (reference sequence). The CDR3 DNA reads TGTGCCAGCAGCTCCGTCGGACAGGGGGCGCTTGGCTACACCTTC. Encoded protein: CASSSVGQGALGYTF. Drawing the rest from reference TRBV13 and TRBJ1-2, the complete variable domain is AAGVIQSPRHLIKEKRETATLKCYPIPRHDTVYWYQQGPGQDPQFLISFYEKMQSDKGSIPDRFSAQQFSDYHSELNMSSLELGDSALYFCASSSVGQGALGYTFGSGTRLTVV.

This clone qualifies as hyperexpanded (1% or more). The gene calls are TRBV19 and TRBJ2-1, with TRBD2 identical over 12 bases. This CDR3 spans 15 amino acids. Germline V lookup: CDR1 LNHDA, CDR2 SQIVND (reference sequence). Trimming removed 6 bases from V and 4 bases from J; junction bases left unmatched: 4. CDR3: CASRRTSGDYNEQFF. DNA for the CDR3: TGTGCCAGTAGACGGACTAGCGGGGATTACAATGAGCAGTTCTTC.

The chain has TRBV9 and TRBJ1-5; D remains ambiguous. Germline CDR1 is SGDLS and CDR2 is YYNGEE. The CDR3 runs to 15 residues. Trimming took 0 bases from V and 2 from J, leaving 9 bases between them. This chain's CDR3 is CASSVGGRGNQPQHF. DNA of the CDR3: TGTGCCAGCAGCGTAGGAGGTAGAGGCAATCAGCCCCAGCATTTT.

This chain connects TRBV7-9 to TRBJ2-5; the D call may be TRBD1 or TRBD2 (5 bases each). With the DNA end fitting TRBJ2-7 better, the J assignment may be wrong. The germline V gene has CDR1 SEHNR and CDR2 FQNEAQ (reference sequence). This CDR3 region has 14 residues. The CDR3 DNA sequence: TGTGCCAGCAGCATCGGACCGGGACCCTACGAGCAGTACTTC. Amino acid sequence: CASSIGPGPYEQYF.

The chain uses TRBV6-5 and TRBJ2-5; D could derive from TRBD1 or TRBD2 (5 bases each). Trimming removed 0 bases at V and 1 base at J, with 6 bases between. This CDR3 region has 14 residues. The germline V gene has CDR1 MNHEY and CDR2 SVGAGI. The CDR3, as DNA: TGTGCCAGCAGTTACTCGGGACCCCAAGAGACCCAGTACTTC. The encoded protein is CASSYSGPQETQYF.

The CDR3 loop is CASKEASGGYEQYF. As DNA, the CDR3 is TGTGCCAGTAAGGAGGCTAGCGGGGGCTACGAGCAGTACTTC. The chain recombines TRBV19 with TRBJ2-7; the match to TRBD2 covers 10 bases. The J segment lost 3 bases and the V segment lost 7 bases, leaving 6 bases of the junction unmatched. The CDR3 extends over 14 amino acids. Looked up from germline, CDR1 is LNHDA and CDR2 is SQIVND (reference sequence).

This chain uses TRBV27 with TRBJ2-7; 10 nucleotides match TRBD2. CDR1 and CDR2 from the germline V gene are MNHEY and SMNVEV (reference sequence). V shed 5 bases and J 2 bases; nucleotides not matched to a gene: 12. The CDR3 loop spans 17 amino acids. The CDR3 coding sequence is TGTGCCAGCAGTGACCTAGCGGGGGTTACCCTCACCTACGAGCAGTACTTC. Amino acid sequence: CASSDLAGVTLTYEQYF.

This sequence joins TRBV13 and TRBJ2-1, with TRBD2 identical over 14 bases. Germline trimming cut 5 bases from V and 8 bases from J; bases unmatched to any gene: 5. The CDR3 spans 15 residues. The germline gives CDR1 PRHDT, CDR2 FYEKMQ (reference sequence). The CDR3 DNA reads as TGTGCCAGCAGCCGGACTAGCGGGAGGAGGGATGAGCAGTTCTTC. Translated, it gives CASSRTSGRRDEQFF.

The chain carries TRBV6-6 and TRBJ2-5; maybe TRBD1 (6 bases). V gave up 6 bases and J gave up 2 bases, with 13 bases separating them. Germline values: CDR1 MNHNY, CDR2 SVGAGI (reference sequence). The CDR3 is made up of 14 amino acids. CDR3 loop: CASSPTGSQETQYF. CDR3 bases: TGTGCCAGCAGCCCCACAGGGTCGCAAGAGACCCAGTACTTC.